The 22 T cell receptor beta chains presented below share a single source sample, sequenced in a study of CD8+CD57+ T cells in acquired aplastic anemia. Researchers used genomic DNA as the template to profile TCR beta VDJ and CDR3. TCRdb redid the calling of the reads with MiXCR, one entry per CDR3 protein. The sample contains roughly 180,000 distinct CDR3 sequences, under 55% of which appear only once. The sequencing input was sorted CD4+, CD8+, or CD8+CD57+ T cells (not recorded which) from PBMCs. The receptors originated from a human donor in good health.

The V call is TRBV19, the J call TRBJ1-2; 7 bases fit TRBD1. The CDR3 contains 12 residues. Trimming cost V 4 bases and J 11 bases; bases outside gene matches: 7. Germline CDR1 and CDR2: LNHDA and SQIVND (reference sequence). In nucleotides, the CDR3 is TGTGCCAGTAGTACAAGACAGGGTGATTACACCTTC. Translating it yields CASSTRQGDYTF.

This clonotype was found many times. The DNA for the CDR3 is TGTGCCAGTAGTCCTCTAGCGGATCTAATGGATACGCAGTATTTT. This codes for CASSPLADLMDTQYF. This chain joins TRBV19 and TRBJ2-3; TRBD2 aligns across 7 bases. Germline lookup yields CDR1 LNHDA and CDR2 SQIVND (reference sequence). Unmatched junction bases numbered 11, after V lost 5 bases and J lost 6 bases. CDR3 size: 15 residues. Full variable domain (rest looked up from reference TRBV19 and TRBJ2-3): DGGITQSPKYLFRKEGQNVTLSCEQNLNHDAMYWYRQDPGQGLRLIYYSQIVNDFQKGDIAEGYSVSREKKESFPLTVTSAQKNPTAFYLCASSPLADLMDTQYFGPGTRLTVL.

The chain employs TRBV20-1 and TRBJ2-5; D gene unclear. The CDR3 has 10 amino acids. The ends were cut back, 6 bases at V and 5 bases at J, with 7 bases in the middle. CDR1 is DFQATT, CDR2 SNEGSKA, per germline (reference sequence). The CDR3 DNA sequence: TGCAGTGCCCATTACGAGACCCAGTACTTC. This codes for CSAHYETQYF.

This clonotype was seen a single time. The V and J genes are TRBV18 and TRBJ1-1; D unresolved. In germline, CDR1 is KGHSH, CDR2 LQKENI. This CDR3 spans 14 amino acids. Trimming removed 2 bases at V and 0 bases at J, with 7 bases between. In DNA, the CDR3 is TGTGCCAGCTCACCAGGGATTATGAACACTGAAGCTTTCTTT. This gives the protein CASSPGIMNTEAFF.

This clonotype was picked up many times. The chain combines TRBV20-1 with TRBJ2-1, with D uncertain. The V gene lost 3 bases and the J gene lost 7 bases, with 10 bases spanning the gap. Germline CDR1 is DFQATT and CDR2 is SNEGSKA (reference sequence). This CDR3 has 12 residues. The CDR3 loop reads CSASILYNEQFF. CDR3 coding DNA: TGCAGTGCTAGTATACTTTATAATGAGCAGTTCTTC.

V usage is TRBV12-3 or TRBV12-4 and J usage is TRBJ2-2, with TRBD2 matching over 8 bases. Trimming at V came to 3 bases and at J to 11 bases, leaving 8 bases not matched to a gene. This CDR3 spans 14 amino acids. DNA of the CDR3: TGTGCCAGCAGTTTTGGGACTAGTATCGATGAGCTGTTTTTT. This gives the protein CASSFGTSIDELFF.

This clonotype occurred many times. The chain carries TRBV14 and TRBJ1-6; possible D gene TRBD1, 6 bases. The V gene's germline CDR1 is SGHDN and CDR2 FVKESK. The CDR3 has 15 amino acids. V was cut by 1 base and J by 6 bases, with 10 bases left in between. CDR3 in amino acids: CASSQVGTLNSPLHF. The CDR3 nucleotides read TGTGCCAGCAGCCAAGTAGGGACACTTAATTCACCCCTCCACTTT.

This clonotype was counted at least ten times. CDR3 bases: TGCAGTGCTAGCAGGGGGCACGGGGAGACCCAGTACTTC. Protein: CSASRGHGETQYF. The chain recombines TRBV20-1 with TRBJ2-5; 8 positions agree with TRBD1. The CDR3 sequence is 13 residues long. The V gene's germline CDR1 is DFQATT and CDR2 SNEGSKA (reference sequence). The V and J ends lost 3 bases and 5 bases, in that order; junction bases with no gene match: 5.

This chain uses TRBV2 with TRBJ2-7; perhaps D is TRBD1 or TRBD2 (5 bases each). The length of the CDR3 is 13 residues. Per the germline V gene, CDR1 is SNHLY and CDR2 is FYNNEI. V dropped 8 bases and J dropped 4 bases, with 15 bases sitting between them. For the CDR3, the DNA is TGTGCCAGCCTGTCGGGGACGGGTTACGAGCAGTACTTC. Protein: CASLSGTGYEQYF. Supplemented by reference TRBV2 and TRBJ2-7, the full variable domain reads EPEVTQTPSHQVTQMGQEVILRCVPISNHLYFYWYRQILGQKVEFLVSFYNNEISEKSEIFDDQFSVERPDGSNFTLKIRSTKLEDSAMYFCASLSGTGYEQYFGPGTRLTVT.

This rearrangement joins TRBV11-2 to TRBJ1-3, with no clear D. Trimming left V 4 bases short and J 0 bases short, with 16 bases between. This CDR3 is 17 amino acids long. CDR1 and CDR2 (germline): SGHAT, FQNNGV. This CDR3 is CASSSCGRESSGNTIYF. CDR3 coding DNA: TGTGCCAGCAGCTCCTGCGGACGGGAGAGCTCTGGAAACACCATATATTTT.

This chain connects TRBV10-3 to TRBJ2-7; D could derive from TRBD1 or TRBD2 (5 bases each). This CDR3 is 13 amino acids long. V shed 7 bases and J shed 2 bases, with 12 bases lying between them. CDR1 and CDR2 (germline): ENHRY, SYGVKD. The CDR3 nucleotides read TGTGCCATCAAGAGAGGGGAAACCTACGAGCAGTACTTC. It codes for CAIKRGETYEQYF.

This chain uses TRBV19 with TRBJ1-4, with TRBD1 matching 9 bases. The CDR3 is 16 residues long. The V and J ends lost 5 bases and 8 bases, in that order; junction bases with no gene match: 12. CDR1 and CDR2 (germline): LNHDA, SQIVND (reference sequence). In nucleotides, the CDR3 is TGTGCCAGTAGTGCAACCGGGACAGGGTATTTCGAAAAACTGTTTTTT. Protein: CASSATGTGYFEKLFF.

The J gene is TRBJ1-2, the V gene TRBV29-1; TRBD1 matches 7 bases. The V gene's germline CDR1 is SQVTM and CDR2 ANQGSEA. The J segment lost 6 bases and the V segment lost 6 bases, leaving 10 bases of the junction unmatched. CDR3 length equals 13 residues. The CDR3 region has the DNA TGCAGCGTCCGCGAACCGACAGGGAATGGCTACACCTTC. It specifies CSVREPTGNGYTF.

This rearrangement joins TRBV14 to TRBJ2-7; the D is unclear. Trimming took 2 bases from V and 3 from J, leaving 14 bases between them. The CDR3 is 15 residues long. CDR1 SGHDN and CDR2 FVKESK come from the germline V gene. CDR3 amino acids: CASSQSGASLYEQYF. CDR3 sequence (DNA): TGTGCCAGCAGCCAATCTGGAGCGAGCCTCTACGAGCAGTACTTC. The whole variable domain, remainder taken from reference TRBV14 and TRBJ2-7, is EAGVTQFPSHSVIEKGQTVTLRCDPISGHDNLYWYRRVMGKEIKFLLHFVKESKQDESGMPNNRFLAERTGGTYSTLKVQPAELEDSGVYFCASSQSGASLYEQYFGPGTRLTVT.

This clonotype was detected only once. The rearrangement joins TRBV12-3 or TRBV12-4 to TRBJ2-1; 12 nucleotides agree with TRBD2. The CDR3 is made up of 16 amino acids. J gave up 8 bases and V 5 bases, and 10 bases lay outside the gene matches. The CDR3 sequence: CASSQRGLAGGDEQFF. CDR3 sequence (DNA): TGTGCCAGCAGTCAAAGAGGCCTAGCGGGAGGGGATGAGCAGTTCTTC.

This clonotype was recorded at least ten times. The J gene is TRBJ2-5, the V gene TRBV6-5; D possibly corresponds to TRBD2 (6 bases). This CDR3 has 14 residues. Trimming removed 6 bases at V and 3 bases at J, with 14 bases between. Germline loops: CDR1 MNHEY, CDR2 SVGAGI. DNA for the CDR3: TGTGCCAGCAGCAAAAGATGGGGGGAAGAGACCCAGTACTTC. It yields the protein CASSKRWGEETQYF.

The chain recombines TRBV20-1 with TRBJ2-7; TRBD2 might be the D (6 bases). Germline V gene data show CDR1 as DFQATT and CDR2 as SNEGSKA (reference sequence). V was pared by 1 base and J by 5 bases, with 12 bases between. The CDR3 runs to 13 residues. CDR3 region: CSARGTIDNEQYF. The CDR3 nucleotides read TGCAGTGCTAGAGGGACTATAGACAACGAGCAGTACTTC.

This chain joins TRBV5-5 and TRBJ2-3, with TRBD2 identical over 7 bases. The CDR3 consists of 13 residues. The V gene end was trimmed by 0 bases and the J gene end by 6 bases; junction bases not matched to a gene: 1. Per the germline V gene, CDR1 is SGHKS and CDR2 is YYEKEE (reference sequence). The DNA for the CDR3 is TGTGCCAGCAGCTTGGCCGGGAGGGATACGCAGTATTTT. It specifies CASSLAGRDTQYF.

The chain combines TRBV24-1 with TRBJ2-5; D gene unclear. The V gene lost 2 bases and the J gene lost 4 bases, with 16 bases spanning the gap. Germline loops: CDR1 KGHDR, CDR2 SFDVKD. This CDR3 region has 16 residues. CDR3: CATSDSRHGSLETQYF. Here the CDR3 DNA reads TGTGCCACCAGTGATTCCCGACATGGTTCTTTAGAGACCCAGTACTTC.

Concerning this clonotype itself: Being one base from a much bigger clone, this may be a read error. The V call is TRBV15, the J call TRBJ2-1, with TRBD2 matching over 9 bases. J lost 7 bases, V lost 4 bases, and 20 bases had no gene match. This CDR3 is 19 amino acids long. Germline lookup yields CDR1 LNHNV and CDR2 YYDKDF (reference sequence). The CDR3, as DNA: TGTGCCACCAGCATTATACGGACTAGCGTGAGGATCTCGGGTAATGAGCAGTTCTTC. Amino acid sequence: CATSIIRTSVRISGNEQFF.

This clonotype has ten or more counts. The genes are TRBV7-3 and TRBJ2-3; 8 nucleotides line up with TRBD1. Germline-derived CDR1 and CDR2 are SGHTA and FQGTGA. Germline trimming cut 4 bases from V and 4 bases from J; bases unmatched to any gene: 7. The CDR3 sequence is 15 residues long. The CDR3 here is CASSSGTGPPDTQYF. DNA of the CDR3: TGTGCCAGCAGCTCAGGGACAGGTCCCCCAGATACGCAGTATTTT.

This clonotype occurred a few times. The J gene is TRBJ1-1, the V gene TRBV10-3; TRBD1 might be the D (6 bases). CDR3 size: 13 residues. Germline V lookup: CDR1 ENHRY, CDR2 SYGVKD. The V end was cut by 10 bases, the J end by 1 base, with 13 bases between. CDR3: CASAQGQNTEAFF. DNA for the CDR3: TGTGCCAGCGCCCAGGGACAGAACACTGAAGCTTTCTTT.